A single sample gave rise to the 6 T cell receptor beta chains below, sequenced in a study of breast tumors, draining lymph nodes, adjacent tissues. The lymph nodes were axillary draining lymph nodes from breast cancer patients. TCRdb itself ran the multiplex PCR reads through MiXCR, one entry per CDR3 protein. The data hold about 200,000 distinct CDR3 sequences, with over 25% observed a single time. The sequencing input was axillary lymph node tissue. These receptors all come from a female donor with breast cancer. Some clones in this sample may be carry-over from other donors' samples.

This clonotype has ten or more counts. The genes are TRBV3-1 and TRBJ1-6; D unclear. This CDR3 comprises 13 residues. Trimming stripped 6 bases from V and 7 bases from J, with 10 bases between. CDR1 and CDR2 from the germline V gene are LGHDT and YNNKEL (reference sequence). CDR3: CASRESGNSPLHF. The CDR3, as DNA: TGTGCCAGCAGGGAGTCCGGGAATTCACCCCTCCACTTT.

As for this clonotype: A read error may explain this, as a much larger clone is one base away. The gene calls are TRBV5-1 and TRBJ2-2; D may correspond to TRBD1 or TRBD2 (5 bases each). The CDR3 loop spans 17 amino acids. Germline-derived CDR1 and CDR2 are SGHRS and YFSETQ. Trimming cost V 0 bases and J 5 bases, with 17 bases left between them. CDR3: CASSLERLVGETGELFF. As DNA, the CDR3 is TGCGCCAGCAGCTTGGAACGTCTGGTGGGGGAAACCGGGGAGCTGTTTTTT.

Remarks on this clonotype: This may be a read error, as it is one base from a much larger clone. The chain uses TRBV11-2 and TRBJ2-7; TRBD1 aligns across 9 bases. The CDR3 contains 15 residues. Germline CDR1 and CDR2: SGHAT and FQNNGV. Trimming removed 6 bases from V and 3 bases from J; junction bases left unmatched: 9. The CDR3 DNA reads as TGTGCCAGCAGTTATGGGACAGGGACACGCTACGAGCAGTACTTC. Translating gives CASSYGTGTRYEQYF.

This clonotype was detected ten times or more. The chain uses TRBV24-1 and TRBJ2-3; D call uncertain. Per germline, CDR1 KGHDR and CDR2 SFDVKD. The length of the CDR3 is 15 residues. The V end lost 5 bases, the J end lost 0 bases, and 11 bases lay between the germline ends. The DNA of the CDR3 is TGTGCCACCAGTGGACCGGAAACTAGCACAGATACGCAGTATTTT. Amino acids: CATSGPETSTDTQYF.

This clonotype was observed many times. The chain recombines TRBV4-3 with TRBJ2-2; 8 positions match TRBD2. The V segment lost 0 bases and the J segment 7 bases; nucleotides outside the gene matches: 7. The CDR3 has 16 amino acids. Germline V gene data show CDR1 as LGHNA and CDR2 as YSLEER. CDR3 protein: CASSQDLAGGRGELFF. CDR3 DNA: TGCGCCAGCAGCCAAGACCTGGCGGGAGGCCGCGGGGAGCTGTTTTTT.

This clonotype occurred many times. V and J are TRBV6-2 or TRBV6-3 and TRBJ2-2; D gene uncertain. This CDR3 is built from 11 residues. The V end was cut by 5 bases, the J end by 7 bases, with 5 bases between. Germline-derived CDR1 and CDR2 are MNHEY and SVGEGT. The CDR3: CASSPRGELFF. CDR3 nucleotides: TGTGCCAGCAGTCCCCGCGGGGAGCTGTTTTTT.